What follows is one T cell receptor (beta chain) and its context. This sample was taken from a study of patients and donors after allogeneic stem cell transplantation. CDR3 length: 18 amino acids. Between the trimmed V and J ends, which lost 0 bases and 3 bases, there was a span of 21 bases. Germline lookup yields CDR1 SGHTS and CDR2 YDEGEE. TCRdb re-called the RT-PCR reads through MiXCR, storing one row per CDR3 protein. The table includes approximately 200,000 distinct CDR3 sequences, around two fifths detected once. V is TRBV5-8 and J is TRBJ1-2; D ambiguous. Sequenced: blood, either unsorted or a sorted T cell fraction (not recorded which). The TCR originated in a human donor who was either an allogeneic HSCT recipient or a stem cell or donor lymphocyte infusion donor (not recorded which). It is not recorded whose cells these are; they may come from a transplant donor. CDR3 amino acids: CASSLAGRAGRVDYGYTF. The CDR3 nucleotides read TGTGCCAGCAGCTTGGCCGGTCGGGCAGGCCGGGTGGACTATGGCTACACCTTC. Together with reference TRBV5-8 and TRBJ1-2, the CDR3 gives the full variable domain: EAGVTQSPTHLIKTRGQQATLRCSPISGHTSVYWYQQALGLGLQFLLWYDEGEERNRGNFPPRFSGRQFPNYSSELNVNALELEDSALYLCASSLAGRAGRVDYGYTFGSGTRLTVV.